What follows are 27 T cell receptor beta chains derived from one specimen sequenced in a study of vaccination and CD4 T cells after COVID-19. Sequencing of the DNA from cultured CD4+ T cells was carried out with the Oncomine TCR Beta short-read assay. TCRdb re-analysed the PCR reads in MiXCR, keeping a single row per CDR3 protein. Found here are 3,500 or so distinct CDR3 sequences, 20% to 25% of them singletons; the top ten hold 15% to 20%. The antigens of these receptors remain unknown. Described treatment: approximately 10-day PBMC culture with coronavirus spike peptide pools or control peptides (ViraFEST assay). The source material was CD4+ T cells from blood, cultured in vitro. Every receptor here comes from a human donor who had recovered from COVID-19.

The CDR3 loop reads CSAGIPLAGGIDTQYF. CDR3 nucleotides: TGCAGTGCCGGCATTCCCTTAGCGGGGGGCATAGATACGCAGTATTTT. V is TRBV20-1 and J is TRBJ2-3; 10 bases are a match to TRBD2. Germline trimming cut 6 bases from V and 5 bases from J; bases unmatched to any gene: 14. The CDR3 length is 16 residues. Germline values: CDR1 DFQATT, CDR2 SNEGSKA (reference sequence).

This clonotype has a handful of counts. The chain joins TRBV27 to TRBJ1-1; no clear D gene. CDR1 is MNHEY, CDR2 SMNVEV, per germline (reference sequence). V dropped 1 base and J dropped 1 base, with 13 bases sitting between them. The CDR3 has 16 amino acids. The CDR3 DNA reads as TGTGCCAGCAGTTTATTGGGCGGCACGAGGAACACTGAAGCTTTCTTT. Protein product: CASSLLGGTRNTEAFF.

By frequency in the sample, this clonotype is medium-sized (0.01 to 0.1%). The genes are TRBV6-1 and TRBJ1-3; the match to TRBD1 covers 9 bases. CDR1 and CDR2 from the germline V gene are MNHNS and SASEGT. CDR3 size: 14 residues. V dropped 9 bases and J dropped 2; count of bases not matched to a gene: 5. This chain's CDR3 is CASKQGAAGNTIYF. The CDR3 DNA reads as TGTGCCAGTAAACAGGGGGCGGCTGGAAACACCATATATTTT.

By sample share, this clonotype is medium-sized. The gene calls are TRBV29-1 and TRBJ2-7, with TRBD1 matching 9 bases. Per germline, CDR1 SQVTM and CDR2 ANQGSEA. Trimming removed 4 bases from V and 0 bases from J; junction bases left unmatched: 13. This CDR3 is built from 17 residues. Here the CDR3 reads CSVVWDRDPGPSYEQYF. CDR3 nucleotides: TGCAGCGTTGTATGGGACAGGGACCCCGGACCCTCCTACGAGCAGTACTTC.

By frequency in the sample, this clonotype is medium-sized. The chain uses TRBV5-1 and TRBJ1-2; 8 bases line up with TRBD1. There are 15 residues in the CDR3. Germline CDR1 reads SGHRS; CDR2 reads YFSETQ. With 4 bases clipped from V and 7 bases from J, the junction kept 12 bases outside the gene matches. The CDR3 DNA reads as TGCGCCAGCAGCACTGACTCAGGGGGCGCGAGTGGCTACACCTTC. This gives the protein CASSTDSGGASGYTF.

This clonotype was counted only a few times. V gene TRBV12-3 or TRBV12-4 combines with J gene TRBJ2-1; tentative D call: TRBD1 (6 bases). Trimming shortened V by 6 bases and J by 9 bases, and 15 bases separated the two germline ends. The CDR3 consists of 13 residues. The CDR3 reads CASSPLLGGEQFF. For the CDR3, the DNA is TGTGCCAGCAGCCCTCTACTAGGGGGTGAGCAGTTCTTC.

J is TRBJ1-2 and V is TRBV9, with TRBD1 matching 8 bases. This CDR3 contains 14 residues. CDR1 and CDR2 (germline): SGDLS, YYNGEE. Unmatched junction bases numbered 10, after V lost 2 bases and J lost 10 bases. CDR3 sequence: CASSVIGTGLDYTF. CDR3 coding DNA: TGTGCCAGCAGCGTTATCGGGACAGGTCTAGACTACACCTTC.

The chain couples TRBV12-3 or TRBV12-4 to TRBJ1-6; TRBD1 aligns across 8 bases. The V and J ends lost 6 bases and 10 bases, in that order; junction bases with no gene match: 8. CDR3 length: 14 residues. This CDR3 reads CASSSTGVRSPLHF. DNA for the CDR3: TGTGCCAGCAGCTCGACAGGGGTTCGATCACCCCTCCACTTT.

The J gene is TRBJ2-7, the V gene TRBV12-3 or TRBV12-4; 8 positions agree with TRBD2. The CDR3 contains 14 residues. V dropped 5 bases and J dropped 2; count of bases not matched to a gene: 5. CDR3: CASSPPGLAYEQYF. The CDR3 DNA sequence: TGTGCCAGCAGTCCCCCGGGACTAGCCTACGAGCAGTACTTC.

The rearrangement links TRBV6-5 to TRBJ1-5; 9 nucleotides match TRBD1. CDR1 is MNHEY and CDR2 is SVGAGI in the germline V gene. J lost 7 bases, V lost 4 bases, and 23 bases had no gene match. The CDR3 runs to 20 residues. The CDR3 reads CASSSQPERTGDPPCQPQHF. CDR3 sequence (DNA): TGTGCCAGCAGTTCACAACCTGAAAGGACAGGGGATCCACCCTGCCAGCCCCAGCATTTT.

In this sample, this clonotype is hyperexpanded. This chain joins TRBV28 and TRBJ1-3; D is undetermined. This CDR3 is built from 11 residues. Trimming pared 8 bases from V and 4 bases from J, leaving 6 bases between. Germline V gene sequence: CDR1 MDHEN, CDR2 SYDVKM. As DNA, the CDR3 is TGTGCCAGCGGGGAGGGAAACACCATATATTTT. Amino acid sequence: CASGEGNTIYF.

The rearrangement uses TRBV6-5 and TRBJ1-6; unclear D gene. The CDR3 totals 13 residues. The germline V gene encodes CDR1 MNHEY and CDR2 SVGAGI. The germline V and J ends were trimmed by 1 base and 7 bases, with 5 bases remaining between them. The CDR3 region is CASSYWRNSPLHF. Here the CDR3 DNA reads TGTGCCAGCAGTTACTGGAGGAATTCACCCCTCCACTTT.

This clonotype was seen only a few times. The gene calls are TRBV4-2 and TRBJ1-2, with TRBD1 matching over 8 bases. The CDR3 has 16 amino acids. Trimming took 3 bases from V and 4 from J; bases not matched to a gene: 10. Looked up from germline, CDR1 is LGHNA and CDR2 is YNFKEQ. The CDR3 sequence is CASSQASDRGIYGYTF. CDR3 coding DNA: TGTGCCAGCAGCCAGGCTAGTGACAGGGGAATCTATGGCTACACCTTC.

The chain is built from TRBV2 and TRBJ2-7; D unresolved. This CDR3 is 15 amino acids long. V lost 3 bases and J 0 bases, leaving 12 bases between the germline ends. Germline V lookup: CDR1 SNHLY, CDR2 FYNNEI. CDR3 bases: TGTGCCAGCAGTGATACCAGAGTTGGCTCCTACGAGCAGTACTTC. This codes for CASSDTRVGSYEQYF.

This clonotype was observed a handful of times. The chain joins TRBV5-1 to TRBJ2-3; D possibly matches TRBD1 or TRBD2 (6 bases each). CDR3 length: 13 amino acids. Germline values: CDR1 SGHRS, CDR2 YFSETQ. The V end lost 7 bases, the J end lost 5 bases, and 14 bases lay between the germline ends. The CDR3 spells CASCDGGVDTQYF. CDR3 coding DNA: TGCGCCAGCTGCGACGGGGGCGTAGATACGCAGTATTTT.

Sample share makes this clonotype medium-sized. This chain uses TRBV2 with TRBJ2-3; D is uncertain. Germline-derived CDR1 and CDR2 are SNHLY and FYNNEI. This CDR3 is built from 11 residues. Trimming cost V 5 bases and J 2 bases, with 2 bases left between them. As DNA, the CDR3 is TGTGCCAGCAGTACCACAGATACGCAGTATTTT. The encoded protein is CASSTTDTQYF.

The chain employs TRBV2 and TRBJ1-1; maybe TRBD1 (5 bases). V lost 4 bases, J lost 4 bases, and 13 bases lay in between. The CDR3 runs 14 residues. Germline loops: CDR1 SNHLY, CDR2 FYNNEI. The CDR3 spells CASSGPRVTTEAFF. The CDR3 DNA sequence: TGTGCCAGCAGTGGACCCAGGGTTACCACTGAAGCTTTCTTT.

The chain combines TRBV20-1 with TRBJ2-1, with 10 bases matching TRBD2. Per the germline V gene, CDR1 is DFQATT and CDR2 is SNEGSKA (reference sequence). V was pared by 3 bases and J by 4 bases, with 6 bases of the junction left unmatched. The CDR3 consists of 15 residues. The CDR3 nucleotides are TGCAGTGCTAGGCCTAGCGGGGGATTGTACAATGAGCAGTTCTTC. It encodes CSARPSGGLYNEQFF.

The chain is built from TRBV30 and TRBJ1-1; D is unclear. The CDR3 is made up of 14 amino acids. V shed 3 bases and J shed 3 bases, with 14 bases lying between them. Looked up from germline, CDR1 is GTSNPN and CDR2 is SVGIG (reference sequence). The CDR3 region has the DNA TGTGCCTGGAGGACTTCAAACGGCGACACTGAAGCTTTCTTT. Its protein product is CAWRTSNGDTEAFF.

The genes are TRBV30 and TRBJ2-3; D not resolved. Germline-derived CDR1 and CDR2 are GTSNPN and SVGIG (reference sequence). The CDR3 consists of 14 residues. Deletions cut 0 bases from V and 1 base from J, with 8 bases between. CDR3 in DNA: TGTGCCTGGAGTGTACGCACGGGCACAGATACGCAGTATTTT. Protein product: CAWSVRTGTDTQYF.

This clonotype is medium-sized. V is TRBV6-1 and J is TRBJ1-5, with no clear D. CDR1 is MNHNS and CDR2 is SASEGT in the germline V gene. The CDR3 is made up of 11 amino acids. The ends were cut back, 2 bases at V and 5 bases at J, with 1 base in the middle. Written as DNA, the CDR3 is TGTGCCAGCAGTGAACATCAGCCCCAGCATTTT. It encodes CASSEHQPQHF.

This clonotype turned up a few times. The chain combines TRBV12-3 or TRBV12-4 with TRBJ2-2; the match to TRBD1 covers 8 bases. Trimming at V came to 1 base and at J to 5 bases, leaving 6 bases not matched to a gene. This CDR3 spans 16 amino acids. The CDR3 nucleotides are TGTGCCAGCAGTTTAGATAGGACAGGGAGGACCGGGGAGCTGTTTTTT. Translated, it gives CASSLDRTGRTGELFF.

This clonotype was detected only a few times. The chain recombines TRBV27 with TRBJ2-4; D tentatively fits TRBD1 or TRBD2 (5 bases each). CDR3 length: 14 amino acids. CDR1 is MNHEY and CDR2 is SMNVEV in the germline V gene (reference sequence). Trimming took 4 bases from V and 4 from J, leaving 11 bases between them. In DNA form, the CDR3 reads TGTGCCAGCAGTTACCGGGACGGTAAAAACATTCAGTACTTC. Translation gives CASSYRDGKNIQYF.

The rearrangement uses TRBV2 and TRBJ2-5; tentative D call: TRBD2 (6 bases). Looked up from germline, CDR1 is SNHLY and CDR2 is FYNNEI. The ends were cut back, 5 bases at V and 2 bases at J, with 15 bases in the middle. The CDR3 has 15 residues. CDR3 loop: CASSFVGAGQETQYF. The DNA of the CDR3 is TGTGCCAGCAGTTTTGTTGGGGCGGGGCAAGAGACCCAGTACTTC. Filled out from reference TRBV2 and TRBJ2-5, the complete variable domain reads EPEVTQTPSHQVTQMGQEVILRCVPISNHLYFYWYRQILGQKVEFLVSFYNNEISEKSEIFDDQFSVERPDGSNFTLKIRSTKLEDSAMYFCASSFVGAGQETQYFGPGTRLLVL.

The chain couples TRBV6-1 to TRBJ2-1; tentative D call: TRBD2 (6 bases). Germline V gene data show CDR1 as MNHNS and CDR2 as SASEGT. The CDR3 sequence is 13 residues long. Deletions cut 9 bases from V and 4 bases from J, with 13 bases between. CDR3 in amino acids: CASGRGVYNEQFF. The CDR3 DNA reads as TGTGCCAGTGGGCGGGGTGTATACAATGAGCAGTTCTTC.

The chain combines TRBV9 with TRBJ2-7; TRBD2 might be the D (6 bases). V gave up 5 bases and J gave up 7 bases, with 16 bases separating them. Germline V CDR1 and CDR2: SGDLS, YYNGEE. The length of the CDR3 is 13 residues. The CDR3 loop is CASSPAGLGEQYF. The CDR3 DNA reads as TGTGCCAGCAGTCCGGCGGGGCTCGGGGAGCAGTACTTC.

DNA of the CDR3: TGTGCCAGCAGTTCGCGGGGGGAAACTGAAGCTTTCTTT. The encoded protein is CASSSRGETEAFF. The V gene is TRBV12-3 or TRBV12-4, the J gene TRBJ1-1, with D perhaps matching TRBD1 (5 bases). Deletions cut 4 bases from V and 5 bases from J, with 11 bases between. The CDR3 spans 13 residues.